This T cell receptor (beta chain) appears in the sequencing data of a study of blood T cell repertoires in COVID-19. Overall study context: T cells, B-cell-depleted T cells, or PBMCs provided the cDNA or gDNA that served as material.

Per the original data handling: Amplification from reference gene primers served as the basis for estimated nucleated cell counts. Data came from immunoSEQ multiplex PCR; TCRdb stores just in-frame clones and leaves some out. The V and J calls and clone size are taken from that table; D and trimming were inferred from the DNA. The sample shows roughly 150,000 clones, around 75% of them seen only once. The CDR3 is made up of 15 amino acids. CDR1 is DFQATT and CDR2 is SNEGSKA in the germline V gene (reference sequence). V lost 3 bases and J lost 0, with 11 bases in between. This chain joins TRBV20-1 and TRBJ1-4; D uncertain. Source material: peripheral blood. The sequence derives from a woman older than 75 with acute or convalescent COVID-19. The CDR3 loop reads CSASKLGATNEKLFF. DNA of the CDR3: TGCAGTGCTAGTAAGTTAGGAGCAACTAATGAAAAACTGTTTTTT.